This T cell receptor (beta chain) was sequenced during a study of cytomegalovirus exposure and HLA in healthy donors. Study-wide background: Sequencing of about 179 million T cells in an earlier analysis found more than 100 million unique TCR beta sequences.

Use of 60 Vbeta and 13 Jbeta primers characterized the PCR. Profiled with immunoSEQ multiplex PCR; TCRdb holds only in-frame clones, not every one. The sample records around 100,000 clones, around 67% being singletons. The sequence was collected from a woman in her 50s in good health and CMV-seronegative. Sequencing input: PBMCs.

The CDR3 sequence is CASSEQAGAWETQYF. CDR3 DNA sequence: TGCGCCAGCAGTGAGCAGGCGGGGGCATGGGAGACCCAGTACTTC. The rearrangement uses TRBV10-1 and TRBJ2-5; D is perhaps TRBD2 (7 bases). This CDR3 has 15 amino acids. Trimming pared 2 bases from V and 5 bases from J, leaving 15 bases between. The germline V gene has CDR1 WNHNN and CDR2 SYGVQD (reference sequence).